The entry below describes one T cell receptor (beta chain). As yet, its antigen is unknown. Trimming took off 5 bases at V and 4 bases at J, with 9 bases between the two ends. Germline values: CDR1 SGHDT, CDR2 YYEEEE. This CDR3 has 13 residues. This record belongs to a study of OX40 agonist ivuxolimab in advanced cancers. Whole-study results and caveats: Blood T cells, both CD4+ and CD8+, expanded clonally by week 6 at 0.1 to 3.0 mg/kg. Averaging showed that CD8+ T cells had more expanded clones than CD4+ did.

Anyone with autoimmune disease history or systemic immunosuppression was excluded. Cycle 7 day 1, cycle 4 day 1, and baseline were the timepoints at which blood was sampled. The assay was immunoSEQ multiplex PCR, and TCRdb's table has in-frame clones only and misses some. The data show around 100,000 clones, with roughly 90% seen just once and roughly 5.5% held by the top ten. The chain carries TRBV5-6 and TRBJ2-2; D gene ambiguous. This sample comprised CD4+ or CD8+ T cells sorted from blood, obtained in a trial of the OX40 agonist ivuxolimab. This TCR derives from an adult with an advanced solid tumor such as melanoma, head and neck, liver or kidney cancer. CDR3 sequence: CASRLVGTGELFF. Here the CDR3 DNA reads TGTGCCAGCAGGCTTGTTGGCACCGGGGAGCTGTTTTTT.